This record concerns one TCR beta chain sequence. The antigen it binds to is not known. Base qualities were left out, and no much larger clone turns up one base away. This entry belongs to a study of blood T cell repertoires in COVID-19 (dated by TCRdb to about 2020). With regard to the full study: The collaborator samples originated in the United States, Italy and Spain and spanned the acute and convalescent phases of COVID-19. The samples were drawn from the first 160 participants of the ongoing ImmuneRACE study and from 1,254 subjects provided by 6 global collaborators. Subjects who had been exposed to COVID-19, were actively infected with it, or had recovered from it provided the deeply sampled blood TCRbeta repertoires that made up the dataset. The repertoires were made available in a free public database intended to serve as a resource for research on the immune response to SARS-CoV-2. The sample metadata nearly always contained a de-identified subject ID, COVID-19 status, age in years and sex. Where available, HLA class I and class II types were taken from metadata supplied by the sample provider and were not determined by assay-based typing. The material from the prospective study consisted of cDNA or gDNA derived from T cells, B-cell-depleted T cells, or PBMCs. Summary of the overall study and its limitations: The amount of clinical and demographic metadata varied by source and participant and was provided uncurated.

CDR1 SGHAT and CDR2 FQDESV were looked up in the germline V gene (reference sequence). V loses 1 base of germline sequence and J loses 10 bases, and the interval between the two ends is 11 bases. Including the terminal cysteine and phenylalanine, the CDR3 comprises 13 residues. Just the 39-base CDR3 DNA is kept, in frame starting at base 1. In the prospective study, participants were roughly 18 to 89 years old, resided in approximately 25 geographic areas of the United States, and were enrolled through a virtual design. To assign participants to cohorts, the prospective study relied on clinical history that participants themselves reported in a screening survey and a study questionnaire. In the prospective study, whole blood, serum and a nasopharyngeal or oropharyngeal swab were collected from each participant by mobile phlebotomists. Participants in the prospective study had the option to provide additional blood draws and questionnaires over an approximately two-month period. Prospective study blood samples were shipped either frozen or at room temperature before DNA extraction.

TCRbeta CDR3 regions were amplified from genomic DNA by means of the immunoSEQ Assay, a bias-controlled multiplex PCR. As for the original processing: Within the assay, amplification of reference gene primers was used to estimate how many nucleated cells each sample contained. To quantify the absolute abundance of each unique TCRbeta CDR3 rearrangement, sequence reads were collapsed and filtered. Productive Simpson clonality was computed per sample as the square root of Simpson's diversity index over productive rearrangements. In its TCRdb copy, this immuneACCESS table keeps in-frame sequences only and misses some clones. Where compared with another copy, unresolved V genes explain less than half of these, and the others have no known cause. V, J and clone size derive from that table, while D and trimming were established from the DNA sequence. The sample table contains about 270,000 clones; only one count was recorded for approximately 89% of them. The ten largest clones take up roughly 1.2% of the sample.

Input material: PBMCs or T cells enriched from blood (not recorded which). The TCR originated in a woman between 40 and 55 years old with acute COVID-19. The sequence links TRBV11-1 to TRBJ2-4; perhaps TRBD2 is the D gene, with 7 bases matching. The nucleotide sequence is TGTGCCAGCAGCTTAGGCAGGGGACTAATTCAGTACTTC. It translates to CASSLGRGLIQYF.